The rows below give T cell receptor beta chains drawn from one sample of a study of blood T cell repertoires in COVID-19. TCRdb keeps only in-frame clones here, not all; method: immunoSEQ multiplex PCR. The sample has tens of thousands of clones, about 77% seen once; the top ten hold 25% to 35%. Sample: peripheral blood. The receptors originated from a woman between 70 and 85 years old with acute or convalescent COVID-19. The CDR3 runs from the conserved cysteine through the conserved F or W. A D gene is named only where the DNA matches it firmly. Clone size is shown for a subset of rows, as once, few, many or a class of expanded clone.

clone_size: -; j_call: TRBJ1-2; v_call: TRBV2; d_call: -; cdr3_aa: CASSAQGNYGYTF; cdr3_nt: TGTGCCAGCAGTGCTCAGGGTAACTATGGCTACACCTTC
clone_size: -; j_call: TRBJ2-2; v_call: TRBV19; d_call: TRBD1; cdr3_aa: CASSIRGLLGTANTGELFF; cdr3_nt: TGTGCCAGTAGTATACGAGGTCTACTCGGGACAGCGAACACCGGGGAGCTGTTTTTT
clone_size: -; j_call: TRBJ2-7; v_call: TRBV5-1; d_call: -; cdr3_aa: CASSLIQGGSYEQYF; cdr3_nt: TGCGCCAGCAGCTTGATCCAGGGGGGCTCCTACGAGCAGTACTTC
clone_size: -; j_call: TRBJ2-7; v_call: TRBV28; d_call: TRBD2; cdr3_aa: CASSWSGGSYEQYF; cdr3_nt: TGTGCCAGCAGTTGGTCGGGGGGGTCCTACGAGCAGTACTTC
clone_size: -; j_call: TRBJ1-4; v_call: TRBV12-3/TRBV12-4; d_call: TRBD1; cdr3_aa: CASRDRVWEKLFF; cdr3_nt: TGTGCCAGCCGCGACAGGGTCTGGGAAAAACTGTTTTTT
clone_size: -; j_call: TRBJ1-1; v_call: TRBV4-3; d_call: -; cdr3_aa: CASRPTMNTEAFF; cdr3_nt: TGCGCCAGCAGACCTACCATGAACACTGAAGCTTTCTTT
clone_size: -; j_call: TRBJ2-7; v_call: TRBV6-6; d_call: TRBD2; cdr3_aa: CASSHLRTSGNPTYEQYF; cdr3_nt: TGTGCCAGCAGTCACCTCCGGACTAGCGGGAACCCCACCTACGAGCAGTACTTC
clone_size: -; j_call: TRBJ1-1; v_call: TRBV5-5; d_call: -; cdr3_aa: CASSFVLAAEAFF; cdr3_nt: TGTGCCAGCAGCTTCGTCCTGGCGGCTGAAGCTTTCTTT
clone_size: -; j_call: TRBJ2-1; v_call: TRBV5-1; d_call: TRBD1; cdr3_aa: CASSLETGELNSYNEQFF; cdr3_nt: TGCGCCAGCAGCTTGGAGACAGGGGAACTGAACTCCTACAATGAGCAGTTCTTC
clone_size: -; j_call: TRBJ1-2; v_call: TRBV28; d_call: -; cdr3_aa: CASSTAGALYGYTF; cdr3_nt: TGTGCCAGCAGCACGGCGGGGGCCCTCTATGGCTACACCTTC
clone_size: -; j_call: TRBJ2-6; v_call: TRBV25-1; d_call: TRBD1; cdr3_aa: CASSGDRGQAGANVLTF; cdr3_nt: TGTGCCAGCAGTGGAGACAGGGGCCAAGCTGGGGCCAACGTCCTGACTTTC
clone_size: -; j_call: TRBJ1-4; v_call: TRBV19; d_call: TRBD1; cdr3_aa: CASSSDRGNEKLFF; cdr3_nt: TGTGCCAGTAGTTCGGACAGGGGGAACGAAAAACTGTTTTTT
clone_size: -; j_call: TRBJ1-2; v_call: TRBV30; d_call: TRBD1; cdr3_aa: CAWSVSTGVGYTF; cdr3_nt: TGTGCCTGGAGTGTTTCCACAGGGGTCGGCTACACCTTC
clone_size: -; j_call: TRBJ2-1; v_call: TRBV15; d_call: -; cdr3_aa: CATSREGTAKDEQFF; cdr3_nt: TGTGCCACCAGCAGGGAGGGGACAGCGAAGGATGAGCAGTTCTTC
clone_size: few; j_call: TRBJ2-2; v_call: TRBV6-6; d_call: -; cdr3_aa: CASSYGPASFTGELFF; cdr3_nt: TGTGCCAGCAGTTACGGGCCCGCGAGCTTCACCGGGGAGCTGTTTTTT
clone_size: -; j_call: TRBJ2-3; v_call: TRBV5-1; d_call: -; cdr3_aa: CASRHDGGSTDTQYF; cdr3_nt: TGCGCCAGCAGACATGACGGGGGTAGCACAGATACGCAGTATTTT
clone_size: -; j_call: TRBJ1-1; v_call: TRBV6-5; d_call: -; cdr3_aa: CASSRVSDNEAFF; cdr3_nt: TGTGCCAGCAGTCGAGTGTCCGACAACGAAGCTTTCTTT
clone_size: -; j_call: TRBJ1-4; v_call: TRBV3-1/TRBV3-2; d_call: -; cdr3_aa: CASSQVFGYGEKLFF; cdr3_nt: TGTGCCAGCAGCCAAGTCTTCGGGTATGGTGAAAAACTGTTTTTT
clone_size: few; j_call: TRBJ1-5; v_call: TRBV6-1; d_call: TRBD1; cdr3_aa: CASSEMGQANQPQHF; cdr3_nt: TGTGCCAGCAGTGAAATGGGACAGGCTAATCAGCCCCAGCATTTT
clone_size: -; j_call: TRBJ2-7; v_call: TRBV5-1; d_call: TRBD1; cdr3_aa: CASSLAGTGSGEQYF; cdr3_nt: TGCGCCAGCAGCTTGGCCGGGACAGGGTCCGGCGAGCAGTACTTC
clone_size: -; j_call: TRBJ2-5; v_call: TRBV10-1; d_call: -; cdr3_aa: CASSESGHETQYF; cdr3_nt: TGCGCCAGCAGTGAGTCAGGACACGAGACCCAGTACTTC
clone_size: -; j_call: TRBJ2-3; v_call: TRBV28; d_call: -; cdr3_aa: CASRPTRGRTDTQYF; cdr3_nt: TGTGCCAGCAGGCCAACCCGGGGGAGGACAGATACGCAGTATTTT
clone_size: -; j_call: TRBJ1-6; v_call: TRBV10-3; d_call: TRBD1; cdr3_aa: CAIRLGQPNSPLHF; cdr3_nt: TGTGCCATCCGGCTGGGACAGCCTAATTCACCCCTCCACTTT
clone_size: -; j_call: TRBJ2-5; v_call: TRBV27; d_call: -; cdr3_aa: CASSPPGGYQETQYF; cdr3_nt: TGTGCCAGCAGTCCCCCCGGGGGATATCAAGAGACCCAGTACTTC